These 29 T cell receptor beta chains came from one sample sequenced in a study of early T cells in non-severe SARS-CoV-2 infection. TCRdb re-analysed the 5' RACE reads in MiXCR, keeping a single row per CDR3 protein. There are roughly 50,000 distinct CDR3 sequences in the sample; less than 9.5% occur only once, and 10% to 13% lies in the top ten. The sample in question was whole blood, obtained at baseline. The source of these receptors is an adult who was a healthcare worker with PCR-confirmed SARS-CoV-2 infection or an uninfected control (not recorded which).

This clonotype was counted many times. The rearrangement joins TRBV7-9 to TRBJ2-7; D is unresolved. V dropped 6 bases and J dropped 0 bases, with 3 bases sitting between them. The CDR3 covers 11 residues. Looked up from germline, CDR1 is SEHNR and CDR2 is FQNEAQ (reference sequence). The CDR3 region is CASSLSYEQYF. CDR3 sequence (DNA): TGTGCCAGCAGTCTCTCCTACGAGCAGTACTTC.

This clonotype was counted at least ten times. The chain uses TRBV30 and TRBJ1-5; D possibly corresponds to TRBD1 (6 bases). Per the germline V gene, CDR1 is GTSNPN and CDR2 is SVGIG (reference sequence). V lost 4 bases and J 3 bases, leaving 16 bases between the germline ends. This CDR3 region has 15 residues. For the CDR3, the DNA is TGTGCCTGGACGGGGGCAGGACGGACCAATCAGCCCCAGCATTTT. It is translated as CAWTGAGRTNQPQHF.

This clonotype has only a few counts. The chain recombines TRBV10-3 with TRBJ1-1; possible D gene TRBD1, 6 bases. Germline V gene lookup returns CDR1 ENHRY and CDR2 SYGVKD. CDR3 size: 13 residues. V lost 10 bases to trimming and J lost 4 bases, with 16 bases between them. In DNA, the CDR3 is TGTGCCACTACACAGGGAGGTGGCACTGAAGCTTTCTTT. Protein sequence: CATTQGGGTEAFF.

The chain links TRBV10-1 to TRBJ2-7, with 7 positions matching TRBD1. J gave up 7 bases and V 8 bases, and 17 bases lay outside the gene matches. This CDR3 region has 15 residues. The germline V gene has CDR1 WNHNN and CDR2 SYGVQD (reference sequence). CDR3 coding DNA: TGCGCCAGCTCACGGAACCCGACAGGGCCGGGTGAGCAGTACTTC. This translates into CASSRNPTGPGEQYF.

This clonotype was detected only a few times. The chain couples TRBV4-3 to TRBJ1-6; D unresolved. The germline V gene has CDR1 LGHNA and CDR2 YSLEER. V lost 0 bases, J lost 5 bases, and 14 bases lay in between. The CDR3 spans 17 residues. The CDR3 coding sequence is TGCGCCAGCAGCCAAGATCCGGCGAAAGTGCATAATTCACCCCTCCACTTT. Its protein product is CASSQDPAKVHNSPLHF.

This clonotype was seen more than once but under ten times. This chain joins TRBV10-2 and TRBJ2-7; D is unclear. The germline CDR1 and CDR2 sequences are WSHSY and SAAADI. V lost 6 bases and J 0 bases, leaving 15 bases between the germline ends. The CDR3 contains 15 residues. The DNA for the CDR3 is TGCGCCAGCAGGGGGTTTGTTAGAAACTCCTACGAGCAGTACTTC. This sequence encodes CASRGFVRNSYEQYF.

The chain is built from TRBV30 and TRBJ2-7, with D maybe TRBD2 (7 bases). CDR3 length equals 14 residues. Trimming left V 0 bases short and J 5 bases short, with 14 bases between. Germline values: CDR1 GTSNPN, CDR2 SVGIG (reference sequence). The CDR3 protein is CAWSVGRGSNEQYF. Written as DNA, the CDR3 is TGTGCCTGGAGTGTAGGGAGGGGGAGCAACGAGCAGTACTTC.

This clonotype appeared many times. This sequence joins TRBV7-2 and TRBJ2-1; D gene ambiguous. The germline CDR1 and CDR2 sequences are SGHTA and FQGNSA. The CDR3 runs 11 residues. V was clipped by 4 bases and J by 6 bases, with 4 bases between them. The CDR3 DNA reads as TGTGCCAGCAGCTCCCTCAATGAGCAGTTCTTC. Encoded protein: CASSSLNEQFF.

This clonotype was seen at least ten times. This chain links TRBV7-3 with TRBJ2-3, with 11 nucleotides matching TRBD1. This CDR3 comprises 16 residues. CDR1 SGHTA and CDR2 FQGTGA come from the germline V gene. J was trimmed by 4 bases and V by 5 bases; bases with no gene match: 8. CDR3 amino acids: CASSLGQGARADTQYF. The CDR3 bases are TGTGCCAGCAGCCTTGGACAGGGGGCGAGAGCAGATACGCAGTATTTT.

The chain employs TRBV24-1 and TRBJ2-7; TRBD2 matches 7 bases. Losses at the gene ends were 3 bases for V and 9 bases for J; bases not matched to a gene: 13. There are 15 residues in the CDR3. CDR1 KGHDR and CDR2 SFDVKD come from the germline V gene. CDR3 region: CATSDPGGPKGRQYF. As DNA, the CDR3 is TGTGCCACCAGTGATCCGGGGGGTCCAAAAGGTCGGCAGTACTTC.

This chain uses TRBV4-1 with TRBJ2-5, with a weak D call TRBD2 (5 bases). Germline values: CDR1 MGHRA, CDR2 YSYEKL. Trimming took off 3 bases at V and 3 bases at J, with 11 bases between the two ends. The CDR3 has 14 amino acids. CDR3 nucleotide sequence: TGCGCCAGCAGCCAGAGGATCGGGGAAGAGACCCAGTACTTC. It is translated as CASSQRIGEETQYF.

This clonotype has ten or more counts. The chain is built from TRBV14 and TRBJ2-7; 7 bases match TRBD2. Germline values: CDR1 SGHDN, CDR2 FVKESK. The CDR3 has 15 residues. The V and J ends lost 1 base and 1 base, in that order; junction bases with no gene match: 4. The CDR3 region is CASSQASGWSYEQYF. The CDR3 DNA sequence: TGTGCCAGCAGCCAAGCTAGCGGTTGGTCCTACGAGCAGTACTTC.

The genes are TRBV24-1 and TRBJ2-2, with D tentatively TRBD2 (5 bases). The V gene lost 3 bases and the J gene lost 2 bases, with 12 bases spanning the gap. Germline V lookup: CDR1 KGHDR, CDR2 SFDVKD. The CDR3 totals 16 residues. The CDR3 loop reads CATSDPSGINTGELFF. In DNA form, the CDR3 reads TGTGCCACCAGTGATCCCTCCGGGATCAACACCGGGGAGCTGTTTTTT.

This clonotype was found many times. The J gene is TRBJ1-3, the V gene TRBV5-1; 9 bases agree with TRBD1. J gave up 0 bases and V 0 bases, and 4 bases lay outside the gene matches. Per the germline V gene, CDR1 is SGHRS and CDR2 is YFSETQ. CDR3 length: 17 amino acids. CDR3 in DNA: TGCGCCAGCAGCTTGGAGCCGACAGGGGGCTCTGGAAACACCATATATTTT. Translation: CASSLEPTGGSGNTIYF.

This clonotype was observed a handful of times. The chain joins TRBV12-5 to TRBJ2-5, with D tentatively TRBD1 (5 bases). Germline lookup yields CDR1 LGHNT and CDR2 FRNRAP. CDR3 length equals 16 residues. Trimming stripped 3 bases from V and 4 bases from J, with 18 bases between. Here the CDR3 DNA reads TGTGCTAGTGGTTTTGCCTTAGTGGGGCCCCCAGAGACCCAGTACTTC. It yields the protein CASGFALVGPPETQYF. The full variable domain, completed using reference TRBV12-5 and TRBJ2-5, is DARVTQTPRHKVTEMGQEVTMRCQPILGHNTVFWYRQTMMQGLELLAYFRNRAPLDDSGMPKDRFSAEMPDATLATLKIQPSEPRDSAVYFCASGFALVGPPETQYFGPGTRLLVL.

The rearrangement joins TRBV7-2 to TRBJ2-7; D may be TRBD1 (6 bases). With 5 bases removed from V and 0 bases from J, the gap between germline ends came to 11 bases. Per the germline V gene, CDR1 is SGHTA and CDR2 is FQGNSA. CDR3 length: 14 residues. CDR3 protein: CASSHRVLSYEQYF. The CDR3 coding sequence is TGTGCCAGCAGCCACAGGGTACTCTCCTACGAGCAGTACTTC.

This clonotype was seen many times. The DNA of the CDR3 is TGCGCCAGCAGCCCGAGTAGGGGAGCTAACTATGGCTACACCTTC. Translated: CASSPSRGANYGYTF. This chain joins TRBV4-1 and TRBJ1-2; D might be TRBD1 (5 bases). This CDR3 has 15 residues. Trimming stripped 4 bases from V and 0 bases from J, with 12 bases between. Germline V CDR1 and CDR2: MGHRA, YSYEKL.

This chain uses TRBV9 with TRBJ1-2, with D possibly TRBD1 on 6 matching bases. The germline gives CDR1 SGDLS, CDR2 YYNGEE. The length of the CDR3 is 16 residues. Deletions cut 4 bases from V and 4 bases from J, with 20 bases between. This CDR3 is CASSPGGVQGSYGYTF. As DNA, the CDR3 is TGTGCCAGCAGCCCCGGAGGGGTACAGGGAAGCTATGGCTACACCTTC.

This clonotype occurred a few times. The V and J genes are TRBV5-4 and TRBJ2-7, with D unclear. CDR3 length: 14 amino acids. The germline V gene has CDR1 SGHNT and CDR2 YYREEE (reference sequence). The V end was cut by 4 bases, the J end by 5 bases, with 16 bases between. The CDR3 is CASSHPAASNEQYF. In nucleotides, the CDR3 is TGTGCCAGCAGCCATCCCGCGGCGTCGAACGAGCAGTACTTC.

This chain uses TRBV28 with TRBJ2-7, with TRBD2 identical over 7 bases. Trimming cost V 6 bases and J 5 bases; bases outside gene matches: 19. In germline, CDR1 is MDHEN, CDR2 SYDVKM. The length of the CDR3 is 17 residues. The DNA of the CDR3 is TGTGCCAGCAGCCCCTCCGGTCCGGCGGGAGCGGTGGACGAGCAGTACTTC. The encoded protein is CASSPSGPAGAVDEQYF.

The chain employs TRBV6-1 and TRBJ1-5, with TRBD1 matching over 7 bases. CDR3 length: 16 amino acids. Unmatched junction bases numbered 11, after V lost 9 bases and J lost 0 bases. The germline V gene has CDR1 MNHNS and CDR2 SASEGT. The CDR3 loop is CASFFTGAASNQPQHF. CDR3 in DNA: TGTGCCAGTTTCTTTACAGGGGCCGCTAGCAATCAGCCCCAGCATTTT.

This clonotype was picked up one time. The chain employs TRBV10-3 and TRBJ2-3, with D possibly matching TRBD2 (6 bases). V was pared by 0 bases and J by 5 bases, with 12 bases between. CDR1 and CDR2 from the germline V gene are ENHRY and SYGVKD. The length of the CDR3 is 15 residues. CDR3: CAISESALARDTQYF. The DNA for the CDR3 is TGTGCCATCAGTGAGTCGGCACTAGCAAGAGATACGCAGTATTTT.

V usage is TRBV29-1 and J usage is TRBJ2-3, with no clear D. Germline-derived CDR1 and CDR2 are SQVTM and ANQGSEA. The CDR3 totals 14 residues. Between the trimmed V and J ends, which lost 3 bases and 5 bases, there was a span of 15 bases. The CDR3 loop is CSVESGGPIDTQYF. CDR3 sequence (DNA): TGCAGCGTTGAGTCGGGTGGGCCCATAGATACGCAGTATTTT.

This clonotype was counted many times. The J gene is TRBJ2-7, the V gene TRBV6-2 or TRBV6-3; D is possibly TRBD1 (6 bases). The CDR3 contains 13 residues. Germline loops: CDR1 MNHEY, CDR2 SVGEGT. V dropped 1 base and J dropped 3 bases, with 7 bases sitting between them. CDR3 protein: CASSYYRDYEQYF. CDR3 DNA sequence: TGTGCCAGCAGTTACTACAGGGACTACGAGCAGTACTTC.

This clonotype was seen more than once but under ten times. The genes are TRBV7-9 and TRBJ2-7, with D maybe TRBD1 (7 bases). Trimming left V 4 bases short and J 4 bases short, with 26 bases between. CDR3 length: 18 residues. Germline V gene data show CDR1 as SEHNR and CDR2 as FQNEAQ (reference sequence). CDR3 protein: CASSSPRARQGGFYEQYF. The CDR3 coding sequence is TGTGCCAGCAGCTCCCCTAGAGCAAGACAGGGAGGTTTTTACGAGCAGTACTTC.

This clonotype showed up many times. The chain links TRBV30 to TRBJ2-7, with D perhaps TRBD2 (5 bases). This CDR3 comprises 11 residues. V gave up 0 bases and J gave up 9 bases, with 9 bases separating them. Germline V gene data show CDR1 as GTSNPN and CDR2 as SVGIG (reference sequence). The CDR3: CAWSVGSVQYF. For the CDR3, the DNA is TGTGCCTGGAGTGTAGGGAGTGTGCAGTACTTC.

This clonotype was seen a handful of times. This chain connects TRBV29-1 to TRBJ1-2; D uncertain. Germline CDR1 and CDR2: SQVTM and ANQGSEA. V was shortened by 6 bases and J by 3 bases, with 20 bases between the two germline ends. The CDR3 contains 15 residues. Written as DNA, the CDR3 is TGCAGCGTCCTCCATAACACCCGGGGTGACTATGGCTACACCTTC. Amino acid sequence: CSVLHNTRGDYGYTF. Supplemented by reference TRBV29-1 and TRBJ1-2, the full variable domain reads SAVISQKPSRDICQRGTSLTIQCQVDSQVTMMFWYRQQPGQSLTLIATANQGSEATYESGFVIDKFPISRPNLTFSTLTVSNMSPEDSSIYLCSVLHNTRGDYGYTFGSGTRLTVV.

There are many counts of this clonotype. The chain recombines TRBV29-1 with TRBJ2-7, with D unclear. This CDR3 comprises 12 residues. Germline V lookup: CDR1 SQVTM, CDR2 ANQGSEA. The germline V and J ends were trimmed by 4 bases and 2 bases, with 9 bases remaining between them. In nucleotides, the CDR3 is TGCAGCGTTGCTGGGATAACCTACGAGCAGTACTTC. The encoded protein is CSVAGITYEQYF.

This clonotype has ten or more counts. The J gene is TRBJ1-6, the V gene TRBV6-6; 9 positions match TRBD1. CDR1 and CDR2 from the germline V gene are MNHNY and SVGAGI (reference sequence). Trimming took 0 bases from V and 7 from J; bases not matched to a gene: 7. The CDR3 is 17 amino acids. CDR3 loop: CASSYSPLGTGNSPLHF. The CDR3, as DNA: TGTGCCAGCAGTTACTCGCCCCTCGGGACAGGGAATTCACCCCTCCACTTT.